This paragraph covers one T cell receptor (beta chain) sequence. This sample stems from a study of shared clonotypes between healthy human individuals. The assay was run at deep level. Data came from immunoSEQ multiplex PCR; TCRdb stores just in-frame clones and leaves some out. This table has 2 million to 3 million clones, approximately 93% appearing once. The clonotype comes from a man between 18 and 29 years old in good health. Some clones in this sample may be carry-over from other donors' samples. The sample was naive CD4+ T cells from PBMCs. As for subset: CD45RA+ positively selected.

Here the CDR3 reads CASSEGGRPYEQYF. The CDR3 nucleotides read TGTGCCAGCAGCGAGGGGGGACGGCCCTACGAGCAGTACTTC. The chain is built from TRBV9 and TRBJ2-7; D is tentatively TRBD1 or TRBD2 (6 bases each). Trimming took off 3 bases at V and 2 bases at J, with 12 bases between the two ends. This CDR3 has 14 residues. The germline CDR1 and CDR2 sequences are SGDLS and YYNGEE.